The sequence of this TCR beta chain was determined in a study of identical twins. Study-wide results and limits: Clonotypes of the beta chain that were abundant in cord blood carried fewer insertions (memory repertoires showed none).

As for this clonotype: Its matching antigen is unknown.

One entry per CDR3 protein, called by TCRdb with MiXCR from the 5' RACE reads. Here the sample spans roughly 700,000 distinct CDR3 sequences, over 8.5% being singletons. The CDR3 spans 14 residues. Germline assignment: CDR1 LGHNA and CDR2 YNFKEQ. V was pared by 1 base and J by 6 bases, with 12 bases between. These data were also reused for a study on yellow fever vaccine responses in identical twins.

This sequence joins TRBV4-2 and TRBJ1-1, with D possibly TRBD1 on 6 matching bases. The clonotype comes from a woman aged 18-29 years in good health. Sequenced sample: PBMCs. The DNA of the CDR3 is TGTGCCAGCAGCCAAGGGGGGGGCGTCCCTGAAGCTTTCTTT. This gives the protein CASSQGGGVPEAFF.